A single sample gave rise to the 28 T cell receptor beta chains below, sequenced in a study of T-cell reconstitution after alpha-beta-depleted transplantation in children. Unique molecular identifiers were incorporated when the TCRbeta library was constructed. TCRdb ran MiXCR on the PCR reads and lists one entry per CDR3 protein. The sample carries about 610,000 distinct CDR3 sequences, 10% to 13% recorded once. The sample here was PBMCs from the stem cell graft donor, taken from the stem cell graft. The receptors shown here come from a human donor who donated a stem cell graft to a child with acute myeloid leukemia.

This clonotype appeared a few times. The chain has TRBV2 and TRBJ2-7, with 7 positions matching TRBD1. This CDR3 is 13 amino acids long. CDR1 is SNHLY and CDR2 is FYNNEI in the germline V gene. Losses at the gene ends were 6 bases for V and 6 bases for J; bases not matched to a gene: 8. The CDR3 loop is CASREEYRGEQYF. CDR3 nucleotide sequence: TGTGCCAGCAGGGAGGAATACAGGGGCGAGCAGTACTTC.

This clonotype came up a few times. Written as DNA, the CDR3 is TGTGCCAGCAGTTACTCGGCCATCGGCAATGAGCAGTTCTTC. Amino acids: CASSYSAIGNEQFF. The rearrangement uses TRBV6-2 or TRBV6-3 and TRBJ2-1; D is uncertain. V shed 0 bases and J shed 6 bases, with 9 bases lying between them. Germline CDR1 MNHEY, CDR2 SVGEGT. The CDR3 is 14 amino acids.

This clonotype was detected a few times. This rearrangement joins TRBV7-9 to TRBJ1-6, with 8 bases fitting TRBD1. This CDR3 has 14 amino acids. Trimming took 5 bases from V and 7 from J; bases not matched to a gene: 4. Per germline, CDR1 SEHNR and CDR2 FQNEAQ (reference sequence). In nucleotides, the CDR3 is TGTGCCAGCAGCGCGGACAGGGAGAATTCACCCCTCCACTTT. Protein: CASSADRENSPLHF.

This clonotype was seen many times. The rearrangement uses TRBV20-1 and TRBJ2-7, with D maybe TRBD2 (5 bases). Between the trimmed V and J ends, which lost 6 bases and 3 bases, there was a span of 21 bases. The germline V gene has CDR1 DFQATT and CDR2 SNEGSKA (reference sequence). The CDR3 length is 15 residues. CDR3 sequence: CSAFPELANLYEQYF. The DNA for the CDR3 is TGCAGTGCGTTCCCGGAGTTAGCGAATCTCTACGAGCAGTACTTC.

The V gene is TRBV12-3 or TRBV12-4, the J gene TRBJ2-5; D is unresolved. The length of the CDR3 is 15 residues. Trimming stripped 6 bases from V and 5 bases from J, with 19 bases between. The CDR3 protein is CASRPGYGEGETQYF. The CDR3 DNA reads TGTGCCAGCAGGCCCGGATATGGGGAAGGGGAGACCCAGTACTTC.

The V gene is TRBV27, the J gene TRBJ1-2, with D uncertain. This CDR3 is 14 amino acids long. Germline-derived CDR1 and CDR2 are MNHEY and SMNVEV (reference sequence). The V end lost 2 bases, the J end lost 4 bases, and 11 bases lay between the germline ends. The CDR3 loop reads CASSLKERGYGYTF. As DNA, the CDR3 is TGTGCCAGCAGTTTAAAAGAGCGGGGCTATGGCTACACCTTC.

This chain uses TRBV20-1 with TRBJ2-1; 9 bases agree with TRBD2. With V trimmed by 0 bases and J by 4 bases, 16 bases remained unmatched. CDR3 size: 19 residues. Germline V gives CDR1 DFQATT, CDR2 SNEGSKA (reference sequence). The CDR3 protein is CSARDWSSGKGGGYNEQFF. The DNA for the CDR3 is TGCAGTGCTAGAGATTGGTCTAGCGGGAAGGGGGGGGGTTACAATGAGCAGTTCTTC.

This clonotype appeared a few times. V is TRBV5-6 and J is TRBJ1-4; D possibly corresponds to TRBD1 (6 bases). The CDR3 consists of 17 residues. The V end was cut by 8 bases, the J end by 5 bases, with 25 bases between. Germline V gives CDR1 SGHDT, CDR2 YYEEEE. The CDR3: CASSKLTGQNRNEKLFF. Written as DNA, the CDR3 is TGTGCCAGTAGCAAATTGACAGGACAAAACCGCAATGAAAAACTGTTTTTT.

The chain couples TRBV7-3 to TRBJ2-1, with 8 bases lining up with TRBD2. The CDR3 is 17 residues long. The germline CDR1 and CDR2 sequences are SGHTA and FQGTGA. V shed 2 bases, J shed 2 bases, and the junction held 8 bases outside the gene matches. Here the CDR3 reads CASSLGTGGPTYNEQFF. CDR3 sequence (DNA): TGTGCCAGCAGCTTAGGCACGGGAGGGCCTACCTACAATGAGCAGTTCTTC. Combining the CDR3 with reference TRBV7-3 and TRBJ2-1 gives the whole variable domain GAGVSQTPSNKVTEKGKYVELRCDPISGHTALYWYRQSLGQGPEFLIYFQGTGAADDSGLPNDRFFAVRPEGSVSTLKIQRTERGDSAVYLCASSLGTGGPTYNEQFFGPGTRLTVL.

This clonotype was recorded many times. V usage is TRBV5-1 and J usage is TRBJ2-1, with D perhaps matching TRBD2 (5 bases). Trimming pared 0 bases from V and 4 bases from J, leaving 11 bases between. The CDR3 loop spans 15 amino acids. Per germline, CDR1 SGHRS and CDR2 YFSETQ. The CDR3 loop is CASSLEPSRYNEQFF. Here the CDR3 DNA reads TGCGCCAGCAGCTTGGAGCCTAGCCGTTACAATGAGCAGTTCTTC.

The rearrangement uses TRBV20-1 and TRBJ2-7; no clear D. The CDR3 totals 12 residues. Germline V gene lookup returns CDR1 DFQATT and CDR2 SNEGSKA (reference sequence). CDR3: CTPLSSALEQYF. Written as DNA, the CDR3 is TGCACCCCCCTCTCGTCTGCTCTCGAGCAGTACTTC.

This clonotype has a count of ten or more. The chain recombines TRBV5-1 with TRBJ2-1; 9 bases are shared with TRBD2. Germline values: CDR1 SGHRS, CDR2 YFSETQ. V lost 3 bases to trimming and J lost 2 bases; unmatched junction nucleotides: 3. The CDR3 covers 15 residues. CDR3 nucleotide sequence: TGCGCCAGCAGCTATAGCGGGGGAACCTACAATGAGCAGTTCTTC. Encoded protein: CASSYSGGTYNEQFF.

In this sample, this clonotype turned up many times. The rearrangement uses TRBV15 and TRBJ1-1; D possibly corresponds to TRBD1 (6 bases). V gave up 3 bases and J gave up 1 base, with 12 bases separating them. This CDR3 has 15 amino acids. From germline, CDR1 is LNHNV and CDR2 YYDKDF (reference sequence). CDR3 DNA sequence: TGTGCCACCAGCAGTTTCGGGACACCGAACACTGAAGCTTTCTTT. This translates into CATSSFGTPNTEAFF.

V is TRBV12-3 or TRBV12-4 and J is TRBJ2-5, with 11 nucleotides matching TRBD2. Trimming removed 0 bases from V and 5 bases from J; junction bases left unmatched: 5. This CDR3 spans 16 amino acids. The CDR3: CASSLALSGRAETQYF. Written as DNA, the CDR3 is TGTGCCAGCAGTTTAGCCCTTAGCGGGAGGGCCGAGACCCAGTACTTC.

The gene calls are TRBV7-3 and TRBJ2-3; 12 nucleotides agree with TRBD2. The CDR3 has 16 residues. Trimming took 4 bases from V and 6 from J; bases not matched to a gene: 8. Germline V gene sequence: CDR1 SGHTA, CDR2 FQGTGA. CDR3 sequence (DNA): TGTGCCAGCAGCTCAGGACTAGCGGGAACATCCGATACGCAGTATTTT. Its protein product is CASSSGLAGTSDTQYF.

With respect to this clonotype: Germline and junction disagree at one end, which may indicate a read error. The CDR3 protein is CASSFSGKGGVF. As DNA, the CDR3 is TGTGCCAGCAGTTTCTCAGGGAAAGGTGGGGTCTTC. The genes are TRBV12-3 or TRBV12-4 and TRBJ2-1; perhaps TRBD1 as D (5 bases). There are 12 residues in the CDR3.

The table lists this clonotype with a few counts. This chain uses TRBV28 with TRBJ2-7; maybe TRBD2 (6 bases). Germline CDR1 and CDR2: MDHEN and SYDVKM. The germline V and J ends were trimmed by 11 bases and 2 bases, with 10 bases remaining between them. The CDR3 length is 11 residues. The CDR3 is CAGGGTYEQYF. In nucleotides, the CDR3 is TGTGCCGGTGGGGGGACCTACGAGCAGTACTTC.

This chain joins TRBV7-8 and TRBJ2-5; TRBD1 matches 9 bases. Germline V gives CDR1 SGHVS, CDR2 FQNEAQ. CDR3 length: 19 residues. V lost 2 bases, J lost 1 base, and 14 bases stayed unmatched. In nucleotides, the CDR3 is TGTGCCAGCAGCTTACCTGTAGGGGGGACAGGGAAGGTCCAAGAGACCCAGTACTTC. It encodes CASSLPVGGTGKVQETQYF.

The rearrangement joins TRBV7-3 to TRBJ2-1; D gene ambiguous. The CDR3 is 13 amino acids. V lost 6 bases to trimming and J lost 4 bases, with 10 bases between them. Germline V lookup: CDR1 SGHTA, CDR2 FQGTGA. CDR3 region: CASSRDAYNEQFF. The CDR3 coding sequence is TGTGCCAGCAGTCGAGACGCGTACAATGAGCAGTTCTTC.

This clonotype was seen many times. The chain links TRBV4-3 to TRBJ2-7; 9 positions match TRBD1. The J segment lost 3 bases and the V segment lost 3 bases, leaving 3 bases of the junction unmatched. The length of the CDR3 is 14 residues. CDR1 LGHNA and CDR2 YSLEER come from the germline V gene. This CDR3 reads CASSQAGQGYEQYF. The CDR3 region has the DNA TGCGCCAGCAGCCAGGCGGGACAGGGCTACGAGCAGTACTTC.

There are many counts of this clonotype. The V and J genes are TRBV9 and TRBJ2-1, with 9 positions matching TRBD2. The CDR3 contains 17 residues. CDR1 is SGDLS, CDR2 YYNGEE, per germline. Germline trimming cut 0 bases from V and 4 bases from J; bases unmatched to any gene: 8. This CDR3 reads CASSVGLAGEGYNEQFF. In DNA, the CDR3 is TGTGCCAGCAGCGTAGGGTTAGCGGGGGAGGGTTACAATGAGCAGTTCTTC. Drawing the rest from reference TRBV9 and TRBJ2-1, the complete variable domain is DSGVTQTPKHLITATGQRVTLRCSPRSGDLSVYWYQQSLDQGLQFLIQYYNGEERAKGNILERFSAQQFPDLHSELNLSSLELGDSALYFCASSVGLAGEGYNEQFFGPGTRLTVL.

This clonotype was counted only a few times. One end of the junction is discordant with germline, which a read error may explain. CDR3 DNA: TGCGCCAGCAGCGAAGAACTAGCCAATCGCTACGAGCAGTACTTC. Its translation: CASSEELANRYEQYF. The J gene is TRBJ2-7, the V gene TRBV4-3; D possibly corresponds to TRBD2 (6 bases). Per the germline V gene, CDR1 is LGHNA and CDR2 is YSLEER. CDR3 length equals 15 residues.

This clonotype occurred a few times. The genes are TRBV7-3 and TRBJ2-5, with 8 bases lining up with TRBD2. This CDR3 is 15 amino acids long. With V trimmed by 5 bases and J by 5 bases, 10 bases remained unmatched. The germline gives CDR1 SGHTA, CDR2 FQGTGA. The CDR3 region is CASSRGGGRFETQYF. The CDR3 DNA follows: TGTGCCAGCAGCCGGGGGGGCGGGAGGTTTGAGACCCAGTACTTC.

Points on this clonotype: A much bigger clone sits one base away, suggesting this may be a read error. The chain has TRBV24-1 and TRBJ2-1; TRBD2 matches 8 bases. This CDR3 region has 16 residues. Germline lookup yields CDR1 KGHDR and CDR2 SFDVKD. V trimming: 4 bases; J trimming: 9 bases; junction bases outside the gene matches: 13. CDR3 region: CATSEAGTRLSIEQFF. CDR3 sequence (DNA): TGTGCCACCAGTGAGGCTGGGACTAGGTTAAGCATTGAGCAGTTCTTC.

The chain carries TRBV7-2 and TRBJ1-2; D may be TRBD1 (5 bases). There are 14 residues in the CDR3. Germline CDR1 reads SGHTA; CDR2 reads FQGNSA. V was clipped by 7 bases and J by 5 bases, with 17 bases between them. The CDR3 protein is CASTLVGEGYGYTF. The CDR3 DNA sequence: TGTGCCAGCACCCTCGTAGGCGAGGGGTATGGCTACACCTTC.

The chain joins TRBV15 to TRBJ2-1, with D tentatively TRBD2 (6 bases). The CDR3 contains 16 residues. Trimming stripped 3 bases from V and 2 bases from J, with 14 bases between. Germline V gene data show CDR1 as LNHNV and CDR2 as YYDKDF (reference sequence). CDR3 in amino acids: CATSRVGSLTYNEQFF. CDR3 bases: TGTGCCACCAGCAGGGTCGGGAGCCTGACCTACAATGAGCAGTTCTTC. Complete variable domain (other parts from reference TRBV15 and TRBJ2-1): DAMVIQNPRYQVTQFGKPVTLSCSQTLNHNVMYWYQQKSSQAPKLLFHYYDKDFNNEADTPDNFQSRRPNTSFCFLDIRSPGLGDTAMYLCATSRVGSLTYNEQFFGPGTRLTVL.

This clonotype occurred a few times. This sequence joins TRBV7-2 and TRBJ2-1; D not certain. The germline V gene encodes CDR1 SGHTA and CDR2 FQGNSA. This CDR3 comprises 14 residues. The V gene lost 0 bases and the J gene lost 7 bases, with 10 bases spanning the gap. CDR3 sequence reads: CASSLAGPWNEQFF. In nucleotides, the CDR3 is TGTGCCAGCAGCTTAGCCGGTCCGTGGAATGAGCAGTTCTTC. Combining the CDR3 with reference TRBV7-2 and TRBJ2-1 gives the whole variable domain GAGVSQSPSNKVTEKGKDVELRCDPISGHTALYWYRQSLGQGLEFLIYFQGNSAPDKSGLPSDRFSAERTGGSVSTLTIQRTQQEDSAVYLCASSLAGPWNEQFFGPGTRLTVL.

Ten or more counts support this clonotype. This chain connects TRBV29-1 to TRBJ2-5; D might be TRBD2 (6 bases). CDR3 length equals 13 residues. V was clipped by 6 bases and J by 5 bases, with 16 bases between them. Germline lookup yields CDR1 SQVTM and CDR2 ANQGSEA. In nucleotides, the CDR3 is TGCAGCGTCCGGGCCGGCGGGACGGAGACCCAGTACTTC. Translation: CSVRAGGTETQYF.